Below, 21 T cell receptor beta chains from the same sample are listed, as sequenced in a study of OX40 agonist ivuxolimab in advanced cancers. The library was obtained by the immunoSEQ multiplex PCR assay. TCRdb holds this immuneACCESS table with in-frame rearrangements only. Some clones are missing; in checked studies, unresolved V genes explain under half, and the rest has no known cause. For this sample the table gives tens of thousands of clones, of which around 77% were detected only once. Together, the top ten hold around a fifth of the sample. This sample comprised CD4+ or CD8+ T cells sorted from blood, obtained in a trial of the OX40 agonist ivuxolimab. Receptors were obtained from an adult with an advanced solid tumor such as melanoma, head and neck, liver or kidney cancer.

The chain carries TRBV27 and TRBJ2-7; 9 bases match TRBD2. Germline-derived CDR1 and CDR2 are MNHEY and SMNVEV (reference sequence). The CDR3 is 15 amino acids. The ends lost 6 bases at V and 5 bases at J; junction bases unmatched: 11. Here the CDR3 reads CASSGLAGTVDEQYF. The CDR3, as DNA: TGTGCCAGCAGCGGCCTAGCGGGAACTGTCGACGAGCAGTACTTC.

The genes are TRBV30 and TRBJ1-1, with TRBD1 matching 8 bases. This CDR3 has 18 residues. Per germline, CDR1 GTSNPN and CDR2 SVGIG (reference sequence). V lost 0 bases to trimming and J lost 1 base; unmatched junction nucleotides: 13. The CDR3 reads CAWSVFSPDRAKNTEAFF. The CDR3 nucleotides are TGTGCCTGGAGTGTATTTAGCCCGGACAGGGCTAAGAACACTGAAGCTTTCTTT.

The CDR3 region has the DNA TGCAGTGCTATATGGGATAGGCTCCACTTT. Amino acids: CSAIWDRLHF. The chain combines TRBV20-1 with TRBJ1-6; D call uncertain. CDR1 is DFQATT, CDR2 SNEGSKA, per germline (reference sequence). CDR3 size: 10 residues. V was clipped by 4 bases and J by 16 bases, with 11 bases between them.

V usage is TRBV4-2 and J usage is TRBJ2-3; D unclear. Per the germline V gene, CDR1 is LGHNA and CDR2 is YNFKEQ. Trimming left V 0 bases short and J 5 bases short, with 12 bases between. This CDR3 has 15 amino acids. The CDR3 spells CASSQEEYGRDTQYF. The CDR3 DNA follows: TGTGCCAGCAGCCAAGAGGAGTACGGGCGAGATACGCAGTATTTT.

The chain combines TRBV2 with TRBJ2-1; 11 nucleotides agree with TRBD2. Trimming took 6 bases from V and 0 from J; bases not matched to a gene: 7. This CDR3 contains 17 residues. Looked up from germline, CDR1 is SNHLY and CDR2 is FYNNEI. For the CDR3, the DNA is TGTGCCAGCAGCTCGGGACTAGCGGACAGCTCCTACAATGAGCAGTTCTTC. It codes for CASSSGLADSSYNEQFF.

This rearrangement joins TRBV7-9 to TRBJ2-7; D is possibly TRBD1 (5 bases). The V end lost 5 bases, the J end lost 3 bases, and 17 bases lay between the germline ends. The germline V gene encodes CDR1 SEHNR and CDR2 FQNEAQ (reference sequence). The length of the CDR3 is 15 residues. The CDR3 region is CASSADRGGYYEQYF. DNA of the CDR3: TGTGCCAGCAGCGCCGATAGGGGCGGTTACTACGAGCAGTACTTC.

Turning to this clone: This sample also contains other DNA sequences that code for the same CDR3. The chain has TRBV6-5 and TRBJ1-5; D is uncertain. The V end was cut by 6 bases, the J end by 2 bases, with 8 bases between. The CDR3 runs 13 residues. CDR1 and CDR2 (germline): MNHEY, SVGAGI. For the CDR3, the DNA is TGTGCCAGCAGCCTATCAGGCAATCAGCCCCAGCATTTT. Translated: CASSLSGNQPQHF.

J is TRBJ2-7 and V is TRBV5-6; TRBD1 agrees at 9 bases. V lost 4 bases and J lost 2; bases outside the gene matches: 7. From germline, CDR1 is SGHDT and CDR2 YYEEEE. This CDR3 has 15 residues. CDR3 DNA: TGTGCCAGCAGCCCGGGCACAGGGGGCCCCTACGAGCAGTACTTC. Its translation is CASSPGTGGPYEQYF.

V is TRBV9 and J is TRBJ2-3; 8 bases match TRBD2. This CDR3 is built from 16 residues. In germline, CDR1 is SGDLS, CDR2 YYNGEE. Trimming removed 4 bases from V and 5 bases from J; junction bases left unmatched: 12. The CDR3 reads CASSPVGGGSRDTQYF. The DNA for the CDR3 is TGTGCCAGCAGCCCCGTGGGCGGGGGGTCTAGAGATACGCAGTATTTT.

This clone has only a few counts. CDR3 in DNA: TGTGCCAGCAGTGGTCTAGGCACGGCGCCGCAGCAAGAGACCCAGTACTTC. Translation: CASSGLGTAPQQETQYF. The chain carries TRBV6-9 and TRBJ2-5, with D uncertain. The CDR3 has 17 residues. Germline CDR1 and CDR2: MNHGY and SVAAGI. The V end was cut by 5 bases, the J end by 2 bases, with 21 bases between.

The DNA for the CDR3 is TGTGCCAGCAGTTTATCGGCCCCTGACTTGGGGGGCAATCAGCCCCAGCATTTT. Its translation: CASSLSAPDLGGNQPQHF. The rearrangement uses TRBV27 and TRBJ1-5, with D possibly being TRBD1 (5 bases). V lost 0 bases to trimming and J lost 2 bases, with 17 bases between them. The CDR3 sequence is 18 residues long. Germline values: CDR1 MNHEY, CDR2 SMNVEV (reference sequence).

The CDR3 region is CASRDRGSSYEQYF. CDR3 DNA sequence: TGTGCCAGCAGGGACAGGGGAAGCTCCTACGAGCAGTACTTC. The genes are TRBV2 and TRBJ2-7; TRBD1 agrees at 9 bases. Germline CDR1 SNHLY, CDR2 FYNNEI. The CDR3 sequence is 14 residues long. V lost 6 bases, J lost 0 bases, and 3 bases stayed unmatched.

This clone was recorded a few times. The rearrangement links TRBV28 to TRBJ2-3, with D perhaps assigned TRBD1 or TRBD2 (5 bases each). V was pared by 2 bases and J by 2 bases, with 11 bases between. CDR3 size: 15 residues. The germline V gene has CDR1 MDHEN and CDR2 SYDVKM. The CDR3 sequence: CASSLEGPLTDTQYF. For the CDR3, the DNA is TGTGCCAGCAGTTTAGAGGGGCCTCTCACAGATACGCAGTATTTT.

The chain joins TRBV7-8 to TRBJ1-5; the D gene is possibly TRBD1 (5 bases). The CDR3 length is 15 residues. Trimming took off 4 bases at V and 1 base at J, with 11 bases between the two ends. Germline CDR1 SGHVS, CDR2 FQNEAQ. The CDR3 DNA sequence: TGTGCCAGCAGCTATCAGGGTAACAGCAATCAGCCCCAGCATTTT. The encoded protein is CASSYQGNSNQPQHF.

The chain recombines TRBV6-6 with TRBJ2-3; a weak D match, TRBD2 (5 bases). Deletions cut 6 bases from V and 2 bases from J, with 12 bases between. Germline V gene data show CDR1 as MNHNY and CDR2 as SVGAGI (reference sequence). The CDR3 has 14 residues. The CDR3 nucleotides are TGTGCCAGCAGGGGTAGCGAATACACAGATACGCAGTATTTT. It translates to CASRGSEYTDTQYF.

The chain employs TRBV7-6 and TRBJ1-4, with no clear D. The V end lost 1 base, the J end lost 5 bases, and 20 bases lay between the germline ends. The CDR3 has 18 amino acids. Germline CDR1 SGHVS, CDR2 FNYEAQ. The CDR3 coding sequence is TGTGCCAGCAGCTTAGTTGCTCAAGGTGGCAGTTTAAATGAAAAACTGTTTTTT. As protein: CASSLVAQGGSLNEKLFF.

The CDR3 sequence: CASSLGWGLNEQFF. The CDR3 DNA reads TGCGCCAGCAGCTTGGGTTGGGGGCTGAATGAGCAGTTCTTC. The gene calls are TRBV5-1 and TRBJ2-1; the D gene is possibly TRBD1 (6 bases). With 0 bases removed from V and 7 bases from J, the gap between germline ends came to 11 bases. Germline CDR1 and CDR2: SGHRS and YFSETQ. The CDR3 length is 14 residues.

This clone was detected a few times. CDR3 DNA: TGTGCCATCCAAATGAACGAGGGGCCACACACCGGGGAGCTGTTTTTT. The encoded protein is CAIQMNEGPHTGELFF. The V gene is TRBV10-3, the J gene TRBJ2-2; either TRBD1 or TRBD2 may fit D (5 bases each). Between the trimmed V and J ends, which lost 8 bases and 3 bases, there was a span of 19 bases. Germline CDR1 ENHRY, CDR2 SYGVKD. The CDR3 contains 16 residues.

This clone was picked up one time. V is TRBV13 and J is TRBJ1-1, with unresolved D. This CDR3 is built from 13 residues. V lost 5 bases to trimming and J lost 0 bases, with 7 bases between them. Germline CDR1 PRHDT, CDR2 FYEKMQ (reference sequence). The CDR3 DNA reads TGTGCCAGCAGCCTCCCTGTGAACACTGAAGCTTTCTTT. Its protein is CASSLPVNTEAFF. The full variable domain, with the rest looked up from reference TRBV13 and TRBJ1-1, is AAGVIQSPRHLIKEKRETATLKCYPIPRHDTVYWYQQGPGQDPQFLISFYEKMQSDKGSIPDRFSAQQFSDYHSELNMSSLELGDSALYFCASSLPVNTEAFFGQGTRLTVV.

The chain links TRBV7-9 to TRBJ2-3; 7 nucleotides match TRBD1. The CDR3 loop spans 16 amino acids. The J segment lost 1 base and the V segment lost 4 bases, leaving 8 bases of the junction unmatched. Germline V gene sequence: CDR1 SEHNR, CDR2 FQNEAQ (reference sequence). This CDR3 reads CASSSPTGWGTDTQYF. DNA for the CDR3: TGTGCCAGCAGCTCTCCGACAGGGTGGGGCACAGATACGCAGTATTTT.

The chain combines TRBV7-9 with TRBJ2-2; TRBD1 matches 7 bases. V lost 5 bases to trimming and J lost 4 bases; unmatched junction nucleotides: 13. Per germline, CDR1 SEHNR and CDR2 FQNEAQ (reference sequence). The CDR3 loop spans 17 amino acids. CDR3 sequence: CASSHRDSPRGTGELFF. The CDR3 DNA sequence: TGTGCCAGCAGCCACCGGGACAGTCCCCGTGGCACCGGGGAGCTGTTTTTT.